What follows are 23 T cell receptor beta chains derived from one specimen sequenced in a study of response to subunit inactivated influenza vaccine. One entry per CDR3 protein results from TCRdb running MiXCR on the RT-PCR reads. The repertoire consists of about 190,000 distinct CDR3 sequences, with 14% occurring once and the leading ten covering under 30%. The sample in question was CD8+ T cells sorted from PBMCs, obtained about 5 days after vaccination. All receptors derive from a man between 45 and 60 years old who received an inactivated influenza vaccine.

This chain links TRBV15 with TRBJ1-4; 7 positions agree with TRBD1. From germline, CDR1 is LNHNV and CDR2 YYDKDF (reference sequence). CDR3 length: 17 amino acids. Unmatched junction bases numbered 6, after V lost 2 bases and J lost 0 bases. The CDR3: CATSRKRGTATNEKLFF. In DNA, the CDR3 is TGTGCCACCAGCAGAAAAAGAGGGACAGCAACTAATGAAAAACTGTTTTTT.

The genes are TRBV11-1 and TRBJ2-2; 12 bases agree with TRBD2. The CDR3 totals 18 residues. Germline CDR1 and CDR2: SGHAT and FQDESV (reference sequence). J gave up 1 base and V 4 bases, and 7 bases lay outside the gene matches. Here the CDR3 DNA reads TGTGCCAGCAGCTGGCCCTCGACTAGCGGGGGGAACACCGGGGAGCTGTTTTTT. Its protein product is CASSWPSTSGGNTGELFF.

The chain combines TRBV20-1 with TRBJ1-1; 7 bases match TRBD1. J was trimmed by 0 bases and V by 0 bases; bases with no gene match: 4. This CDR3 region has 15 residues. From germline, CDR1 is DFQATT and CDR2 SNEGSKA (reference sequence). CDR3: CSAREPGQMNTEAFF. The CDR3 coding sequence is TGCAGTGCTAGAGAACCGGGACAGATGAACACTGAAGCTTTCTTT.

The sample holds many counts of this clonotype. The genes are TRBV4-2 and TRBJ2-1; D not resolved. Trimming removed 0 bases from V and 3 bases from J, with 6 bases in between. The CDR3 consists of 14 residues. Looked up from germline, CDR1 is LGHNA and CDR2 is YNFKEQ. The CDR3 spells CASSQDSDYNEQFF. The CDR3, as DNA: TGTGCCAGCAGCCAAGATTCCGACTACAATGAGCAGTTCTTC.

Here the CDR3 DNA reads TGTGCCAGCAGTCCACCGGGACAGGAGCCATACGAGCAGTACTTC. It translates to CASSPPGQEPYEQYF. The V call is TRBV12-3 or TRBV12-4, the J call TRBJ2-7; TRBD1 matches at 8 bases. The CDR3 spans 15 residues. V trimming: 5 bases; J trimming: 4 bases; junction bases outside the gene matches: 10.

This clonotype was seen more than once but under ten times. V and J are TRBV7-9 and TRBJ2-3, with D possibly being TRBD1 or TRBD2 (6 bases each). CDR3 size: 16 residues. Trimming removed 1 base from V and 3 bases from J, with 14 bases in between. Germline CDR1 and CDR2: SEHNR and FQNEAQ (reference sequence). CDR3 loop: CASSLVGGGPTDTQYF. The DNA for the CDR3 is TGTGCCAGCAGCTTAGTAGGGGGAGGTCCGACAGATACGCAGTATTTT.

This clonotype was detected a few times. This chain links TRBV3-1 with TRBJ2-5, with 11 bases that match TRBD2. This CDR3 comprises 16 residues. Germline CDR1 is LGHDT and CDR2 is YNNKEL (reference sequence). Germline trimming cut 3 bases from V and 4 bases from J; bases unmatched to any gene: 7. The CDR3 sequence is CASSQTVAGGSETQYF. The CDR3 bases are TGTGCCAGCAGCCAGACGGTAGCGGGAGGGTCAGAGACCCAGTACTTC.

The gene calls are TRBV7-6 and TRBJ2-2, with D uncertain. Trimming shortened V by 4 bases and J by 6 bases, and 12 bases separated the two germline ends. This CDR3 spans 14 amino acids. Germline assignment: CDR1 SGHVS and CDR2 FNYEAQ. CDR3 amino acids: CASSSSMASGELFF. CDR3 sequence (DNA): TGTGCCAGCAGCTCCTCAATGGCGTCCGGGGAGCTGTTTTTT.

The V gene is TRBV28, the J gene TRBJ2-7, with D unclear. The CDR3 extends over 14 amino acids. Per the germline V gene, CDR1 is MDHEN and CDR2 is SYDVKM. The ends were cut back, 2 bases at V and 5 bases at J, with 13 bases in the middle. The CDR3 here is CASSLGPRTHEQYF. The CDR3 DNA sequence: TGTGCCAGCAGTTTAGGCCCACGGACCCACGAGCAGTACTTC. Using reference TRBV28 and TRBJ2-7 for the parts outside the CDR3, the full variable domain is DVKVTQSSRYLVKRTGEKVFLECVQDMDHENMFWYRQDPGLGLRLIYFSYDVKMKEKGDIPEGYSVSREKKERFSLILESASTNQTSMYLCASSLGPRTHEQYFGPGTRLTVT.

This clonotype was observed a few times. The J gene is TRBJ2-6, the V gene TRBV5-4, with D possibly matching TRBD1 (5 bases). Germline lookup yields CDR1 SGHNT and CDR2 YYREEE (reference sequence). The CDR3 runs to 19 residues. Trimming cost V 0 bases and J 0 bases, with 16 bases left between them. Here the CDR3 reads CASSLGTGFSFSGANVLTF. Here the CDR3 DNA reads TGTGCCAGCAGCTTGGGAACAGGTTTTTCTTTCTCTGGGGCCAACGTCCTGACTTTC. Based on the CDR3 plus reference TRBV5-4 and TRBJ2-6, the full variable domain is ETGVTQSPTHLIKTRGQQVTLRCSSQSGHNTVSWYQQALGQGPQFIFQYYREEENGRGNFPPRFSGLQFPNYSSELNVNALELDDSALYLCASSLGTGFSFSGANVLTFGAGSRLTVL.

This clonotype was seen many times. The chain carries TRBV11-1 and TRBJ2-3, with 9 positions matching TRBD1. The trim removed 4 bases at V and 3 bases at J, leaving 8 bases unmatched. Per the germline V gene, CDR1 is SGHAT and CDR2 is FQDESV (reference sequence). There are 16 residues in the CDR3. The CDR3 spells CASSSWDRASTDTQYF. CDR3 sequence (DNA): TGTGCCAGCAGCTCCTGGGACAGGGCATCGACAGATACGCAGTATTTT.

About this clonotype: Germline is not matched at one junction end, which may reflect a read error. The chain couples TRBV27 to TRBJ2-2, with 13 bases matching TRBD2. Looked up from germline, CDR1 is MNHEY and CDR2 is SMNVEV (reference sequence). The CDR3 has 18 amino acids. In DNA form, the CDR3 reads TGTGCCAGCAGTTTCGGACTAGCGGGAGCCTCGAGGACCGGGGAGCTGTTCTTT. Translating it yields CASSFGLAGASRTGELFF.

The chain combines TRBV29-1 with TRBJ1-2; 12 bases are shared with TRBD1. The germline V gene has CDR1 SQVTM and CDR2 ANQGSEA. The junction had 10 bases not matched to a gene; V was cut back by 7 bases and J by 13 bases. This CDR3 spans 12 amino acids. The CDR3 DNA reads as TGCAGCGCGTATGGGGACAGGGGGCTTCGCACCTTC. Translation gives CSAYGDRGLRTF.

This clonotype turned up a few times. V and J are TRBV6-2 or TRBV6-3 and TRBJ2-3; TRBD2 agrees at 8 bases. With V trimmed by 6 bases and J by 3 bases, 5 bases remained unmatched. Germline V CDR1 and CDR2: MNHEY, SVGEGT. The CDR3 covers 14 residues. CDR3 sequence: CASSSGRGTDTQYF. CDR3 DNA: TGTGCCAGCAGCTCCGGGAGGGGTACAGATACGCAGTATTTT.

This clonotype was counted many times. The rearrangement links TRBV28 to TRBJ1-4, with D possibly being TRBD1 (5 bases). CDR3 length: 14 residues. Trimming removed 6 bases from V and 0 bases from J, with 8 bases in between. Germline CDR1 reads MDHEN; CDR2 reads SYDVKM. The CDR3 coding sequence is TGTGCCAGCAGACCACAGGCAACTAATGAAAAACTGTTTTTT. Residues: CASRPQATNEKLFF.

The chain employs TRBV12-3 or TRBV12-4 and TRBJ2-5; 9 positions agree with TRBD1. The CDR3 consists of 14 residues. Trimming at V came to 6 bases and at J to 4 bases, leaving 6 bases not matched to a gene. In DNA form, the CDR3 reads TGTGCCAGCAGCGCGACAGGGGGTACAGAGACCCAGTACTTC. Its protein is CASSATGGTETQYF.

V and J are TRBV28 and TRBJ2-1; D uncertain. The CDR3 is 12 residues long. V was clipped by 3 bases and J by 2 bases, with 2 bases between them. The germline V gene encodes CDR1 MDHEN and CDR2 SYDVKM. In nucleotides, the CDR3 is TGTGCCAGCAGTTTTACCTACAATGAGCAGTTCTTC. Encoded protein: CASSFTYNEQFF.

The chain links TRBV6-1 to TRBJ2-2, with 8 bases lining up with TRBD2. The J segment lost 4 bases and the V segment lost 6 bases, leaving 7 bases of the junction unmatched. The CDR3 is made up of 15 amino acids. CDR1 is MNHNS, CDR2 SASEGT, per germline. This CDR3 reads CASRSHRGGTGELFF. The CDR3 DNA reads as TGTGCCAGCAGATCCCATCGGGGGGGCACCGGGGAGCTGTTTTTT.

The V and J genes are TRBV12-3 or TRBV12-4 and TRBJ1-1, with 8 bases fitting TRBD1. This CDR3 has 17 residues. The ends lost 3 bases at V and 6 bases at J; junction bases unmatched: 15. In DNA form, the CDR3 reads TGTGCCAGCAGTTTGTTTAGGACAGGGCGTCGCATCTCTGAAGCTTTCTTT. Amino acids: CASSLFRTGRRISEAFF.

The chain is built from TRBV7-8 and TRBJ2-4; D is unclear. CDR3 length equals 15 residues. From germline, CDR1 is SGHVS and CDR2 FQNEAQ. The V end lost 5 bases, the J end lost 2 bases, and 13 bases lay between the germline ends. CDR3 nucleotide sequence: TGTGCCAGCAGCACACGACTGAAATCCAAAAACATTCAGTACTTC. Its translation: CASSTRLKSKNIQYF.

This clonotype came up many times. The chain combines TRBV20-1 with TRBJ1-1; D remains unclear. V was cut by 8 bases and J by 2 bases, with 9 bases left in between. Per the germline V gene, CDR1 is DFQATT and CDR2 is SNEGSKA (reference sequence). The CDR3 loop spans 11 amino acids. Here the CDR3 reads CSTSYNTEAFF. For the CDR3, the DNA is TGCAGTACGTCTTATAACACTGAAGCTTTCTTT.

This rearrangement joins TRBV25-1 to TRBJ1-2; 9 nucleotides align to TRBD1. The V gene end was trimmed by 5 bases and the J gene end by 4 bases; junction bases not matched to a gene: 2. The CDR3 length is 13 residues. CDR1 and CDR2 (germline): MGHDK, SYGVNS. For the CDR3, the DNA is TGTGCCAGCAGTAAGACAGGGGGCTATGGCTACACCTTC. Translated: CASSKTGGYGYTF.

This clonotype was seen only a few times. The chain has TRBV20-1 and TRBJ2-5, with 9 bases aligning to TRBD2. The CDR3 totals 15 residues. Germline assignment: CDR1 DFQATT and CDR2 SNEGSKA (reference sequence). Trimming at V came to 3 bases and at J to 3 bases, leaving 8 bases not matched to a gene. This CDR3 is CSASASGIREETQYF. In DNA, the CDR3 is TGCAGTGCTAGCGCTAGCGGGATAAGGGAAGAGACCCAGTACTTC.